The 8 T cell receptor beta chains listed next were all sequenced from one sample in a study of T cell repertoires in cytomegalovirus infection. Using its own MiXCR run on the reads, TCRdb lists one record per CDR3 protein. The sample shows around 450,000 distinct CDR3 sequences, 11% of them seen only once. The specimen was PBMCs. The receptors shown here come from a human donor in good health (CMV status not recorded). Some clones in this sample may be carry-over from other donors' samples.

This clonotype has more than one count but fewer than ten. The rearrangement uses TRBV2 and TRBJ2-1; 9 bases agree with TRBD1. The trim removed 7 bases at V and 2 bases at J, leaving 3 bases unmatched. CDR1 is SNHLY, CDR2 FYNNEI, per germline. The CDR3 consists of 14 residues. The CDR3 loop reads CASTWTGAYNEQFF. CDR3 nucleotide sequence: TGTGCCAGCACCTGGACAGGGGCCTACAATGAGCAGTTCTTC.

The V and J genes are TRBV5-1 and TRBJ2-7; 13 nucleotides align to TRBD2. Germline CDR1 SGHRS, CDR2 YFSETQ. The CDR3 contains 18 residues. The junction had 6 bases not matched to a gene; V was cut back by 0 bases and J by 0 bases. The CDR3 loop reads CASSLGGLAGERSYEQYF. The CDR3 DNA is TGCGCCAGCAGCTTGGGTGGACTAGCGGGAGAACGCTCCTACGAGCAGTACTTC.

This clonotype was detected ten times or more. A junction boundary mismatches the germline segment, possibly from a read error. This sequence joins TRBV7-2 and TRBJ1-1; no definite D call. CDR1 is SGHTA and CDR2 is FQGNSA in the germline V gene. The CDR3 contains 12 residues. CDR3 amino acids: CASSLANSEAFF. The CDR3 DNA follows: TGTGCCAGCAGCTTAGCCAACAGTGAAGCTTTCTTT.

This clonotype was counted many times. The chain joins TRBV7-3 to TRBJ1-1; D gene ambiguous. The CDR3 sequence is 13 residues long. CDR1 is SGHTA, CDR2 FQGTGA, per germline. The V gene lost 3 bases and the J gene lost 2 bases, with 7 bases spanning the gap. The DNA of the CDR3 is TGTGCCAGCAGCTTCGGACTTAACACTGAAGCTTTCTTT. This codes for CASSFGLNTEAFF.

This clonotype was picked up many times. The chain combines TRBV7-2 with TRBJ2-5; D gene unclear. CDR1 and CDR2 (germline): SGHTA, FQGNSA. CDR3 length: 11 amino acids. V was pared by 3 bases and J by 6 bases, with 5 bases between. The CDR3 sequence: CASSFLQTQYF. In nucleotides, the CDR3 is TGTGCCAGCAGCTTTCTACAGACCCAGTACTTC.

This clonotype was detected many times. The chain is built from TRBV19 and TRBJ2-1, with D perhaps matching TRBD2 (6 bases). The ends were cut back, 10 bases at V and 5 bases at J, with 12 bases in the middle. The CDR3 length is 12 residues. Germline CDR1 LNHDA, CDR2 SQIVND (reference sequence). CDR3 in DNA: TGTGCCACTAGCGTCCCAAACAATGAGCAGTTCTTC. Amino acids: CATSVPNNEQFF. The full variable domain, rest sourced from reference TRBV19 and TRBJ2-1, is DGGITQSPKYLFRKEGQNVTLSCEQNLNHDAMYWYRQDPGQGLRLIYYSQIVNDFQKGDIAEGYSVSREKKESFPLTVTSAQKNPTAFYLCATSVPNNEQFFGPGTRLTVL.

This clonotype was counted ten times or more. V gene TRBV7-3 combines with J gene TRBJ2-1; TRBD1 aligns across 7 bases. The CDR3 spans 19 residues. J gave up 1 base and V 7 bases, and 19 bases lay outside the gene matches. Germline-derived CDR1 and CDR2 are SGHTA and FQGTGA. The chain's CDR3 is CASTHSFKSGQTSYNEQFF. The CDR3 region has the DNA TGTGCCAGCACCCACTCATTCAAATCGGGACAGACATCCTACAATGAGCAGTTCTTC.

The table lists this clonotype with many counts. V usage is TRBV4-2 and J usage is TRBJ2-2, with D uncertain. Looked up from germline, CDR1 is LGHNA and CDR2 is YNFKEQ. The V end lost 2 bases, the J end lost 1 base, and 8 bases lay between the germline ends. The CDR3 extends over 15 amino acids. The CDR3 here is CASSQPDENTGELFF. The CDR3, as DNA: TGTGCCAGCAGCCAACCGGACGAGAACACCGGGGAGCTGTTTTTT.